There are many counts of the clone carrying this T cell receptor (beta chain). TCRdb reprocessed the 5' RACE reads with MiXCR, giving one entry per CDR3 protein. The profile shows approximately 30,000 distinct CDR3 sequences, over 7% of them singletons. The sample is drawn from a study of chronic HIV infection and antiretroviral therapy. CDR1 and CDR2 (germline): DFQATT, SNEGSKA (reference sequence). This CDR3 is 14 amino acids long. V lost 5 bases to trimming and J lost 3 bases; unmatched junction nucleotides: 9. The receptor comes from an adult who had HIV and had not received antiretroviral therapy, or was an uninfected healthy control (not recorded which). The genes are TRBV20-1 and TRBJ2-7; 8 bases are shared with TRBD1. Specimen: peripheral blood. The CDR3, as DNA: TGCAGTGCTTTGGGTGGACAGGGAGGCTACGAGCAGTACTTC. Amino acids: CSALGGQGGYEQYF.